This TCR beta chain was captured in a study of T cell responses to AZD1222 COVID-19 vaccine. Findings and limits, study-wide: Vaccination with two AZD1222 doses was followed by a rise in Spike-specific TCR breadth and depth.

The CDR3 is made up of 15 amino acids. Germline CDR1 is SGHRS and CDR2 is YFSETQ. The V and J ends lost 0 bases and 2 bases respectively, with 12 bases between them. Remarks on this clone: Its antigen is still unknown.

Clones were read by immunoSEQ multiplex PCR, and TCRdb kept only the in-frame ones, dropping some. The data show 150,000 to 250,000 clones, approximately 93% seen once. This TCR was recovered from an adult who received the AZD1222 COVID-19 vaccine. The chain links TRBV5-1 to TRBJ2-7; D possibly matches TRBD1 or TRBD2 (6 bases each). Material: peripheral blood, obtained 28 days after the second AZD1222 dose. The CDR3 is CASSLATGRTYEQYF. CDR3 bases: TGCGCCAGCAGCTTGGCTACAGGGAGGACCTACGAGCAGTACTTC.